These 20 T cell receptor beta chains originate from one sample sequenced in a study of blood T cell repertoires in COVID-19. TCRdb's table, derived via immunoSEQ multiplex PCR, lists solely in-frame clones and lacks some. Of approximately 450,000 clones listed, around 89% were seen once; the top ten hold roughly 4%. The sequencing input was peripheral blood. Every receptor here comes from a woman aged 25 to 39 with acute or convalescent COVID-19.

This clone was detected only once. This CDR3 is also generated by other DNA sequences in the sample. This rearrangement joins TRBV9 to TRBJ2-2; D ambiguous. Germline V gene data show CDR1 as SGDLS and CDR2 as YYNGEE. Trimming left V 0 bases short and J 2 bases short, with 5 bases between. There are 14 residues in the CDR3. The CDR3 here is CASSVGTNTGELFF. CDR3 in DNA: TGTGCCAGCAGCGTAGGTACTAACACCGGGGAGCTGTTTTTT.

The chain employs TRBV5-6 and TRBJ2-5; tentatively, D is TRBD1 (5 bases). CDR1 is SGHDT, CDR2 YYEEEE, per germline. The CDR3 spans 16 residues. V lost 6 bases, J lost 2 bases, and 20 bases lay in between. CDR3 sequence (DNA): TGTGCCAGCACCGAGTCTGGGGCAGGGTTACAAGAGACCCAGTACTTC. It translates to CASTESGAGLQETQYF.

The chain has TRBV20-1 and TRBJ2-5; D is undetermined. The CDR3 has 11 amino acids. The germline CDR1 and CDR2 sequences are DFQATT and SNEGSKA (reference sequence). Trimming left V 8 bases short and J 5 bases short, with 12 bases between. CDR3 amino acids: CSSNNRETQYF. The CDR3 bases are TGCAGTTCGAATAACCGGGAGACCCAGTACTTC.

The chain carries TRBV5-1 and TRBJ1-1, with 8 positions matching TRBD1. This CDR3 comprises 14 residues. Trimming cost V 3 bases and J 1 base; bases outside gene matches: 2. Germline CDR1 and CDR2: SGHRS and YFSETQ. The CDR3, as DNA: TGCGCCAGCAGCTCCGGGACAGGGAACACTGAAGCTTTCTTT. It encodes CASSSGTGNTEAFF.

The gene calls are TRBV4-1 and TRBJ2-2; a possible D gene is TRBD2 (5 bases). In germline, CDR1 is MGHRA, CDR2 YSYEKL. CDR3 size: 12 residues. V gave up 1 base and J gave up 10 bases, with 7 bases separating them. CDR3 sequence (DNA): TGCGCCAGCAGCCAAGTACGGGAGGAGCTGTTTTTT. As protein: CASSQVREELFF.

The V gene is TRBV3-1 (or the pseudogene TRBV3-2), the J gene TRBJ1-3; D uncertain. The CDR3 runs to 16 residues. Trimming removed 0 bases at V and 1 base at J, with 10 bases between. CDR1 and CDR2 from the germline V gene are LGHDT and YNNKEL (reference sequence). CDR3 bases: TGTGCCAGCAGCCAAGATCGGGGATGGTCTGGAAACACCATATATTTT. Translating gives CASSQDRGWSGNTIYF.

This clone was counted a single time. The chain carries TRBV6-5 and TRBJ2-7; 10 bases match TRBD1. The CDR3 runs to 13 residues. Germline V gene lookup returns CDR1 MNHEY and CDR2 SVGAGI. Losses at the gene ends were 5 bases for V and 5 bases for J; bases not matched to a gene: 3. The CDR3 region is CASSRGTGDEQYF. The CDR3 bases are TGTGCCAGCAGTCGCGGGACAGGGGACGAGCAGTACTTC.

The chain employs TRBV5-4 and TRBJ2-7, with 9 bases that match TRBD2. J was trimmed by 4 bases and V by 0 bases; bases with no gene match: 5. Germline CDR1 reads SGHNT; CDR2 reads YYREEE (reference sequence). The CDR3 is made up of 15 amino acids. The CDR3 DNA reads TGTGCCAGCAGCTTGGCCCCTAGCGGGGATTACGAGCAGTACTTC. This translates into CASSLAPSGDYEQYF.

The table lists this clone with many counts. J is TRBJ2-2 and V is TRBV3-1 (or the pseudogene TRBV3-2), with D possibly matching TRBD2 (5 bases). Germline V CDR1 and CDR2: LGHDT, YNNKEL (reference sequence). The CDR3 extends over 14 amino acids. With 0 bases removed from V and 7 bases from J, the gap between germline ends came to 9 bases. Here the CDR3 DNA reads TGTGCCAGCAGCCAAGATTCGGGGTACGGGGAGCTGTTTTTT. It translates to CASSQDSGYGELFF.

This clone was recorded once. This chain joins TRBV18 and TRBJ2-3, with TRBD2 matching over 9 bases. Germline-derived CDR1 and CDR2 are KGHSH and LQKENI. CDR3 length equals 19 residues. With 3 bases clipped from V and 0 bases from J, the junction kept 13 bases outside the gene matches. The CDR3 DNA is TGTGCCAGCTCACCCTCGTTGGCGGGGGGGCCGTTGAGCACAGATACGCAGTATTTT. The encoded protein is CASSPSLAGGPLSTDTQYF.

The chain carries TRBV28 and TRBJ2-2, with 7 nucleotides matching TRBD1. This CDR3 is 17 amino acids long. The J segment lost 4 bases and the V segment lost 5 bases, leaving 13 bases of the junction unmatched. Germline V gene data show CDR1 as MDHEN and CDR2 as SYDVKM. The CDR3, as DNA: TGTGCCAGCAGTCAAAATCACCAGGGGGAAGTCACCGGGGAGCTGTTTTTT. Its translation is CASSQNHQGEVTGELFF.

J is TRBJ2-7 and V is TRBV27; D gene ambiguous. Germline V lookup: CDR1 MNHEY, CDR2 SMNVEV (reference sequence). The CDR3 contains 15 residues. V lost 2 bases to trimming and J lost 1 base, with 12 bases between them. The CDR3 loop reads CASSLVGLTSYEQYF. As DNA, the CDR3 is TGTGCCAGCAGTTTAGTAGGTTTGACTTCCTACGAGCAGTACTTC.

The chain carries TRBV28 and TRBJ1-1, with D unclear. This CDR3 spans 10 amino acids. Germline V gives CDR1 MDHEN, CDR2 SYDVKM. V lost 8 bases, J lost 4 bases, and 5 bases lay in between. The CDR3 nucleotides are TGTGCCAGCTGGAGCACTGAAGCTTTCTTT. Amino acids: CASWSTEAFF.

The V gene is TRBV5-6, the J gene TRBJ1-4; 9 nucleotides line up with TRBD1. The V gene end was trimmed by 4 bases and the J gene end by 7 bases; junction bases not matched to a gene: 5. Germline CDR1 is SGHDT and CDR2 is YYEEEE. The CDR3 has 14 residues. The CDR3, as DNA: TGTGCCAGCAGCCTTGGGACAGGGAGTGAAAAACTGTTTTTT. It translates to CASSLGTGSEKLFF.

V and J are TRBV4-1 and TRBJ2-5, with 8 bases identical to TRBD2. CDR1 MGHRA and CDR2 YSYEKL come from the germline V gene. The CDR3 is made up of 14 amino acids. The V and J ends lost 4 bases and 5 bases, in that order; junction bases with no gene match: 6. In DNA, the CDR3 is TGCGCCAGCAGCCCGGCGGGGGGTAGGGAGACCCAGTACTTC. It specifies CASSPAGGRETQYF.

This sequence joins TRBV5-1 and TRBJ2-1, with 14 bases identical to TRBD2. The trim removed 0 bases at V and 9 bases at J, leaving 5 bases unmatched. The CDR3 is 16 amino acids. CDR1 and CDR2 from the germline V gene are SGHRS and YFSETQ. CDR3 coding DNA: TGCGCCAGCAGCTTGGTTGTGGGGACTAGCGGGGGTGAGCAGTTCTTC. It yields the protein CASSLVVGTSGGEQFF.

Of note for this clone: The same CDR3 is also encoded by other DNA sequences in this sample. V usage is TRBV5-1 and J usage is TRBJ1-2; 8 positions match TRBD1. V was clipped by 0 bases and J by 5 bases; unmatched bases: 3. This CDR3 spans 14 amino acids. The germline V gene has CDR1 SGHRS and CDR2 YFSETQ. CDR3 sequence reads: CASSLDTGGYGYTF. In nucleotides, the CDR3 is TGCGCCAGCAGCTTGGATACAGGGGGTTATGGCTACACCTTC.

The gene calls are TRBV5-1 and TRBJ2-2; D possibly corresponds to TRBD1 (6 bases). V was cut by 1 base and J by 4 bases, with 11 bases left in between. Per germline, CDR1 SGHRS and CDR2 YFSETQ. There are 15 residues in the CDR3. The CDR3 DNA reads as TGCGCCAGCAGCTTGCCCGGGACAAGCACCGGGGAGCTGTTTTTT. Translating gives CASSLPGTSTGELFF. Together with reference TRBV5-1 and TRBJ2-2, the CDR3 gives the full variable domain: KAGVTQTPRYLIKTRGQQVTLSCSPISGHRSVSWYQQTPGQGLQFLFEYFSETQRNKGNFPGRFSGRQFSNSRSEMNVSTLELGDSALYLCASSLPGTSTGELFFGEGSRLTVL.

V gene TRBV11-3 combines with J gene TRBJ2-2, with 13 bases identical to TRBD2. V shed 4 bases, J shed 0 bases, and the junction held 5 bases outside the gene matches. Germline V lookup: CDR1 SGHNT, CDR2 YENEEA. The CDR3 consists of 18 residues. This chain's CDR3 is CASSSRTSGGPNTGELFF. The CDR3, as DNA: TGTGCCAGCAGCTCTCGGACTAGCGGGGGCCCGAACACCGGGGAGCTGTTTTTT.

This CDR3 is CASSQEQGATGELFF. The CDR3 region has the DNA TGCGCCAGCAGCCAGGAACAGGGGGCTACCGGGGAGCTGTTTTTT. The chain couples TRBV4-1 to TRBJ2-2, with 9 bases fitting TRBD1. The CDR3 sequence is 15 residues long. J was trimmed by 5 bases and V by 3 bases; bases with no gene match: 4. The V gene's germline CDR1 is MGHRA and CDR2 YSYEKL.